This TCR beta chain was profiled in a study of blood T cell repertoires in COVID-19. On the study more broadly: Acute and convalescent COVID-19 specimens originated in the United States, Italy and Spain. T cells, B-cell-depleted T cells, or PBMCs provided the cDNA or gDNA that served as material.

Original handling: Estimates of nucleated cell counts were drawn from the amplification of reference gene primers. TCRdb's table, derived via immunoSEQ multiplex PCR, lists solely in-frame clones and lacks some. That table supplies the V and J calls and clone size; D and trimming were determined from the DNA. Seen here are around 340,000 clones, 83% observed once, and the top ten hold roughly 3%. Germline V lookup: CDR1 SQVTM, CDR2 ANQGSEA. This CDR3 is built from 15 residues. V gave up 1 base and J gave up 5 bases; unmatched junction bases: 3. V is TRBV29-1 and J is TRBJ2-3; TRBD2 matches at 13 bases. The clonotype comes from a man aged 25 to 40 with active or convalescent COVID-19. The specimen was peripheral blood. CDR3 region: CSVEGTSGRRDTQYF. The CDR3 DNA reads TGCAGCGTTGAAGGGACTAGCGGGAGAAGAGATACGCAGTATTTT.